This record concerns one TCR beta chain sequence. Antigen specificity is unknown. The sample comes from a study of lymphopenia after photon versus proton radiotherapy. Germline CDR1 and CDR2: MNHNS and SASEGT. V was shortened by 6 bases and J by 0 bases, with 12 bases between the two germline ends. This CDR3 has 15 residues. Findings of the study overall: After the lymphocyte nadir, photon-treated repertoires showed oligoclonal expansion, especially of CD8+ Temra cells. Relative stability marked proton patients; photon patients lost diversity and naive cells. Survival link was tested only in deceased patients; proton benefit remains a possibility.

Only in-frame clones appear in the TCRdb table, and some are missing; sequencing was by immunoSEQ multiplex PCR. The data contain around 20,000 clones, more than 90% of them singletons. This receptor was identified in a woman in her 40s with cholangiocarcinoma. Here the sequenced sample was peripheral blood, taken from a patient treated with photon-based radiotherapy. This sequence joins TRBV6-1 and TRBJ1-5, with D perhaps TRBD1 (5 bases). CDR3 sequence: CASRVDSNSNQPQHF. The CDR3 DNA reads as TGTGCCAGCAGGGTAGACAGCAATAGCAATCAGCCCCAGCATTTT.